This T cell receptor beta chain comes out of a study of response to subunit inactivated influenza vaccine (dated by TCRdb to 2017 to 2018). In terms of the full investigation: To follow how T cells responded to a trivalent subunit inactivated influenza vaccine, the researchers relied on deep quantitative profiling of the T cell receptor repertoire.

There are 16 amino acids in the CDR3, from cysteine to phenylalanine inclusive. Only the CDR3 DNA stays, 48 bases, in frame from base 1. As encoded in the germline V gene, CDR1 is LGHNA while CDR2 is YSLEER. Trimming removed 3 bases from V and 2 bases from J; the gene matches leave 8 bases unexplained. Results the study describes overall, beyond this receptor: The authors suggested that each seasonal influenza vaccination may recruit only a limited number of new T cells.

This clonotype was counted only a few times. Its recognized antigen is unknown. Per-base qualities were not stored, and no clone one base away is much larger. Libraries were prepared through RT-PCR. TCRdb shows the sequencer as Illumina HiSeq 2500. TCRdb reprocessed the public reads (quality trimming at Q25 with fastp, clone calling with MiXCR) and kept in-frame beta chains. Every entry covers one CDR3 protein and lists the most common genes and DNA from its rows. The sample table contains about 240,000 distinct CDR3 sequences; only one count was recorded for more than 9% of them. The ten top clones hold under 10% of the sample.

The clonotype comes from a man aged 45 to 65 who received an inactivated influenza vaccine. Donor details come from another sample of the same person, matched by shared clones. Here the sequenced sample was non-naive T cells sorted from PBMCs, taken about 14 days before vaccination. The label giving this sample's cell subset or site can be read as: memory T cell fraction. Recombination connected TRBV4-3 to TRBJ2-3; 7 of the junction bases match TRBD1. CDR3 reads: CASSQAAQGTTDTQYF. The DNA is TGCGCCAGCAGCCAGGCCGCACAGGGGACCACAGATACGCAGTATTTT.